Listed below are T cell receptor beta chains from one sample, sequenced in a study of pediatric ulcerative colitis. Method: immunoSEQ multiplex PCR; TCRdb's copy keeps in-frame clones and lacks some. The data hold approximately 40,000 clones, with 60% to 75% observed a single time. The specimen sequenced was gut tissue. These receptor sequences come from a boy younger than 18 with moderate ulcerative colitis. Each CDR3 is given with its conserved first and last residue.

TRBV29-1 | CSVAGTWGTYNEQFF
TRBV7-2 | CASSLARLRARSYNEQFF
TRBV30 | CAATKGSMNTEAFF
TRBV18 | CASSTSGPNEQFF
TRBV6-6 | CASSYFGLDHNEQFF
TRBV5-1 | CASRRYGTGDTGELFF
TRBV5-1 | CASSAANTGELFF
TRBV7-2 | CASSLAGPNTEAFF
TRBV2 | CASRDGRRSSNQPQHF
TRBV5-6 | CASSIQASGELFF
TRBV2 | CASRGQGLNSPLHF
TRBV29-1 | CSVIPTGDSYNEQFF
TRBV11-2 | CASSYTGTAATNEKLFF
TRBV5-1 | CASSLGTSAETQYF
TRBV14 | CASSQGTSVNEQFF
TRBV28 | CASTLGGLDGYTF
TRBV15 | CATSRDRGGANVLTF
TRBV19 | CASDSGGRQETQYF
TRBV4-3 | CASSQGTQGMASPLHF
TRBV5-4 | CASSLGRGSTGELFF
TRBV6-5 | CASSYYGGNNYGYTF
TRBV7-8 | CASSLKGAEQPYEQYF
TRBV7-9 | CASSLGSSGRSSGELFF
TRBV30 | CAWSRVAGGPDTQYF
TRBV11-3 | CASSLEASSGRGDEQFF
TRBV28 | CASTGGVTEAFF
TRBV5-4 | CASSWWAALQETQYF
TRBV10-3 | CATGGQGSSYNEQFF
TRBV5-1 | CASSLAGGREQYF
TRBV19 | CASSRGGVESPLHF
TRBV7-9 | CASSLGSEKLFF
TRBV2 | CAAKPPRGARDYEQYF
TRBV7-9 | CASQGGEKLFF
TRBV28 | CATPMSGLSSYEQYF
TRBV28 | CASSMLSTPKNTEAFF
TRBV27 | CASSLHGRGPGNTIYF
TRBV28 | CASSSLIGTGSYEQYF
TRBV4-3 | CASSLELRETNYGYTF
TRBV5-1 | CASRAGGGPNEKLFF
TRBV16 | CASSQSGEGGAGYTF
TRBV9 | CASSQNWGLNDGYTF
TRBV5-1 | CASSLVSGRENEQFF
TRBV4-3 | CASSHGLADNTDTQYF
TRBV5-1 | CASSLAGGSSYEQYF
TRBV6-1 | CASSDVGGTGNTIYF
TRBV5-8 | CASPRGGAYNEQFF
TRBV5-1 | CASRGVSANSPLHF
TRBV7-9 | CASSLAHTDTQYF
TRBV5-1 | CASSLATEQFF
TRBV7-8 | CASSLGRRENTIYF
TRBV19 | CAWGGPRQFQPQHF
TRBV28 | CASRDNEQFF
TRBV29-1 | CSVEDRGAPLYGYTF
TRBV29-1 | CSVDRGQWNTEAFF
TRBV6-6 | CASSHQGAPETQYF
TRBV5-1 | CASSPPPTGSYNEQFF
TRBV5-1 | CASSSGTNTGELFF
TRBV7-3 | CASSLHGSNQPQHF
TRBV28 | CASSLDRVDEKLFF
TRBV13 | CASSLDSGTRNEQFF